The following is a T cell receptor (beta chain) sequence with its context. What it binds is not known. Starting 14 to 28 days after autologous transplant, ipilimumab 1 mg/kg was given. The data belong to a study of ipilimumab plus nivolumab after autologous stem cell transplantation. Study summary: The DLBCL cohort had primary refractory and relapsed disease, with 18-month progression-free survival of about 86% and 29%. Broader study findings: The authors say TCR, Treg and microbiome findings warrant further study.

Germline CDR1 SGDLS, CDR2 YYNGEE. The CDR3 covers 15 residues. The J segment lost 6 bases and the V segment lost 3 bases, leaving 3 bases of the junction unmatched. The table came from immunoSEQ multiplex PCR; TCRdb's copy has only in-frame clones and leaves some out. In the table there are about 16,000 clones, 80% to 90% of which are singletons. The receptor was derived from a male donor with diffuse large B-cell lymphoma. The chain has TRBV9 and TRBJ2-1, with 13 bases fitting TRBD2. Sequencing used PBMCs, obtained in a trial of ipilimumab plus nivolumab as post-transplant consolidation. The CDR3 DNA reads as TGTGCCAGCAGCGAGGGACTAGCGGGACTCAATGAGCAGTTCTTC. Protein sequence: CASSEGLAGLNEQFF.